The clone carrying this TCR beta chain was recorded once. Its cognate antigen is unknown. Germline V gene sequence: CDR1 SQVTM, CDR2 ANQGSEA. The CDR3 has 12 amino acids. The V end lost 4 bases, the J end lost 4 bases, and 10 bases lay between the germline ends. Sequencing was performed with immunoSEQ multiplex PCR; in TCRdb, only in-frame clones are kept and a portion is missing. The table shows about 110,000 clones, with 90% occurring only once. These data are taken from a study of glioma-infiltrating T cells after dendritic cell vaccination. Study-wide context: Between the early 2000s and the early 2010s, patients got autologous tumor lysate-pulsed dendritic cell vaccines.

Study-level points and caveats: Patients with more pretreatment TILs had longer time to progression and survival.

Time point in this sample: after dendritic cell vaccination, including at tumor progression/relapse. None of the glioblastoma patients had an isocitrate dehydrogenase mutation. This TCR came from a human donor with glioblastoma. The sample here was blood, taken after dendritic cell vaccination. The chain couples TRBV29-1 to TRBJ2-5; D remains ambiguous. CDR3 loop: CSVVAIRETQYF. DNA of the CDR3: TGCAGCGTTGTAGCAATCCGAGAGACCCAGTACTTC.